One sample yielded the 30 T cell receptor beta chains listed below, sequenced in a study of blood T cell repertoires in COVID-19. Measured with immunoSEQ multiplex PCR; TCRdb has only the in-frame clones, and not every one. The sample comprises 40,000 to 50,000 clones, 80% to 90% of which are singletons, and 6.2% rests with the top ten. Sequenced: peripheral blood. These TCRs come from a human donor in a cohort sampled during active COVID-19.

The chain has TRBV30 and TRBJ1-3; D not resolved. Germline assignment: CDR1 GTSNPN and CDR2 SVGIG (reference sequence). This CDR3 is built from 13 residues. V gave up 3 bases and J gave up 0 bases, with 6 bases separating them. DNA of the CDR3: TGTGCCTGGAGAACAAACTCTGGAAACACCATATATTTT. Its protein is CAWRTNSGNTIYF.

This clone was counted a few times. The rearrangement uses TRBV28 and TRBJ1-2, with D unresolved. Per germline, CDR1 MDHEN and CDR2 SYDVKM. Trimming took off 4 bases at V and 5 bases at J, with 5 bases between the two ends. CDR3 size: 11 residues. DNA of the CDR3: TGTGCCAGCAGTTCCGGGTATGGCTACACCTTC. Its protein is CASSSGYGYTF.

CDR3 sequence: CAISGQGTNEQYF. The DNA of the CDR3 is TGTGCCATCTCCGGACAGGGGACTAATGAGCAGTACTTC. The chain is built from TRBV10-3 and TRBJ2-7; 9 positions match TRBD1. The CDR3 length is 13 residues. The germline gives CDR1 ENHRY, CDR2 SYGVKD. Unmatched junction bases numbered 9, after V lost 8 bases and J lost 7 bases.

V gene TRBV5-1 combines with J gene TRBJ1-2; no firm D call. V lost 3 bases, J lost 8 bases, and 11 bases lay in between. CDR3 length: 12 residues. Germline lookup yields CDR1 SGHRS and CDR2 YFSETQ. The chain's CDR3 is CASSSGLEGYTF. CDR3 nucleotide sequence: TGCGCCAGCAGCTCTGGACTCGAGGGCTACACCTTC.

This sequence joins TRBV15 and TRBJ1-5; 10 bases are shared with TRBD1. V trimming: 1 base; J trimming: 6 bases; junction bases outside the gene matches: 6. The CDR3 spans 16 residues. Germline V gives CDR1 LNHNV, CDR2 YYDKDF (reference sequence). This CDR3 reads CATSRAGQGLGQPQHF. The CDR3 DNA follows: TGTGCCACCAGCAGAGCGGGACAGGGGTTGGGTCAGCCCCAGCATTTT. Full variable domain (remainder filled in from reference TRBV15 and TRBJ1-5): DAMVIQNPRYQVTQFGKPVTLSCSQTLNHNVMYWYQQKSSQAPKLLFHYYDKDFNNEADTPDNFQSRRPNTSFCFLDIRSPGLGDTAMYLCATSRAGQGLGQPQHFGDGTRLSIL.

V usage is TRBV5-1 and J usage is TRBJ2-3; D might be TRBD2 (6 bases). Germline V gene sequence: CDR1 SGHRS, CDR2 YFSETQ. V was pared by 9 bases and J by 4 bases, with 15 bases between. The CDR3 totals 13 residues. CDR3 protein: CATSNSGADTQYF. The CDR3 coding sequence is TGCGCCACCTCGAACTCGGGGGCAGATACGCAGTATTTT.

V and J are TRBV10-3 and TRBJ2-3; possibly TRBD1 for D (6 bases). The CDR3 is 15 residues long. V gave up 6 bases and J gave up 4 bases, with 17 bases separating them. The germline CDR1 and CDR2 sequences are ENHRY and SYGVKD. CDR3 amino acids: CAIRSGAGLPDTQYF. In nucleotides, the CDR3 is TGTGCCATCAGATCAGGGGCTGGTCTCCCAGATACGCAGTATTTT.

This clone is a singleton in its sample. The chain uses TRBV7-2 and TRBJ1-5; TRBD1 matches 7 bases. Germline-derived CDR1 and CDR2 are SGHTA and FQGNSA. V gave up 6 bases and J gave up 6 bases; unmatched junction bases: 5. The CDR3 has 13 residues. The CDR3 bases are TGTGCCAGCAGTCCGGACAGGAGTCAGCCCCAGCATTTT. This gives the protein CASSPDRSQPQHF.

This chain connects TRBV3-1 (or the pseudogene TRBV3-2) to TRBJ2-1, with 7 bases lining up with TRBD2. Trimming removed 3 bases from V and 5 bases from J; junction bases left unmatched: 10. In germline, CDR1 is LGHDT, CDR2 YNNKEL (reference sequence). The length of the CDR3 is 16 residues. This CDR3 is CASSHQAGASHNEQFF. The DNA of the CDR3 is TGTGCCAGCAGCCACCAGGCGGGAGCATCCCACAATGAGCAGTTCTTC.

The J gene is TRBJ2-7, the V gene TRBV30, with a tentative D call TRBD1 (6 bases). Germline values: CDR1 GTSNPN, CDR2 SVGIG (reference sequence). Trimming took off 3 bases at V and 3 bases at J, with 6 bases between the two ends. This CDR3 is built from 11 residues. The CDR3 is CAWRDSYEQYF. The CDR3 region has the DNA TGTGCCTGGAGGGACAGCTACGAGCAGTACTTC.

This clone occurred a few times. The J gene is TRBJ1-5, the V gene TRBV29-1, with TRBD1 matching 9 bases. This CDR3 spans 18 amino acids. Trimming cost V 5 bases and J 1 base; bases outside gene matches: 15. Germline CDR1 is SQVTM and CDR2 is ANQGSEA. The CDR3 sequence: CSVPTDRGTDISNQPQHF. The CDR3 DNA is TGCAGCGTTCCTACCGACAGGGGGACGGATATCAGCAATCAGCCCCAGCATTTT.

This clone has just one count. CDR3 sequence reads: CASSMSGQPLHF. DNA for the CDR3: TGTGCCAGTAGTATGTCGGGTCAACCCCTCCACTTT. V is TRBV19 and J is TRBJ1-6; D is undetermined. CDR3 length equals 12 residues. V was pared by 3 bases and J by 12 bases, with 9 bases between. The germline gives CDR1 LNHDA, CDR2 SQIVND (reference sequence).

The chain recombines TRBV12-3 or TRBV12-4 with TRBJ1-5, with unresolved D. Trimming shortened V by 7 bases and J by 8 bases, and 12 bases separated the two germline ends. The CDR3 contains 12 residues. The CDR3 region is CASNLYGEPQHF. DNA of the CDR3: TGTGCCAGCAACCTTTACGGGGAGCCCCAGCATTTT.

The chain couples TRBV19 to TRBJ2-1; TRBD1 matches 8 bases. V lost 5 bases, J lost 1 base, and 7 bases stayed unmatched. The CDR3 covers 16 residues. CDR1 LNHDA and CDR2 SQIVND come from the germline V gene (reference sequence). The CDR3 region has the DNA TGTGCCAGTAGTCCCACGGACAGGGTTTCCTACAATGAGCAGTTCTTC. Translated: CASSPTDRVSYNEQFF.

The J gene is TRBJ1-3, the V gene TRBV5-1; possibly TRBD1 for D (5 bases). Germline V CDR1 and CDR2: SGHRS, YFSETQ. V lost 0 bases and J lost 3, with 7 bases in between. This CDR3 region has 14 residues. The CDR3 DNA sequence: TGCGCCAGCAGCTTGGGACAGATTGGAAACACCATATATTTT. Translation gives CASSLGQIGNTIYF.

This chain joins TRBV4-1 and TRBJ1-6, with 9 bases lining up with TRBD1. CDR1 and CDR2 from the germline V gene are MGHRA and YSYEKL. V shed 4 bases and J 9 bases; nucleotides not matched to a gene: 4. CDR3 size: 14 residues. The CDR3 loop reads CASSPTDRGSPLHF. The CDR3 coding sequence is TGCGCCAGCAGCCCGACGGACAGGGGTTCACCCCTCCACTTT.

The chain carries TRBV5-1 and TRBJ1-2, with TRBD1 matching 7 bases. The V gene end was trimmed by 4 bases and the J gene end by 1 base; junction bases not matched to a gene: 4. Per the germline V gene, CDR1 is SGHRS and CDR2 is YFSETQ. The CDR3 is made up of 14 amino acids. CDR3 sequence reads: CASSRGTDNYGYTF. Written as DNA, the CDR3 is TGCGCCAGCAGCAGAGGGACAGATAACTATGGCTACACCTTC.

The chain carries TRBV12-5 and TRBJ2-1; possibly TRBD2 for D (6 bases). The CDR3 runs 18 residues. Trimming pared 6 bases from V and 0 bases from J, leaving 21 bases between. Germline V gives CDR1 LGHNT, CDR2 FRNRAP. The CDR3 here is CASGFLRGEQYSYNEQFF. The CDR3 region has the DNA TGTGCTAGTGGGTTCCTCCGCGGGGAGCAATACTCCTACAATGAGCAGTTCTTC.

The count of this clone is one. The CDR3 loop reads CASSLIGAGSYEQYF. Here the CDR3 DNA reads TGTGCCAGCAGCTTAATCGGGGCGGGATCCTACGAGCAGTACTTC. The chain has TRBV7-2 and TRBJ2-7, with a weak D call TRBD2 (6 bases). V lost 2 bases and J 1 base, leaving 12 bases between the germline ends. This CDR3 contains 15 residues. The germline gives CDR1 SGHTA, CDR2 FQGNSA.

The V call is TRBV4-1, the J call TRBJ2-7; 7 bases map to TRBD1. CDR1 is MGHRA and CDR2 is YSYEKL in the germline V gene. The CDR3 has 14 amino acids. V gave up 5 bases and J gave up 3 bases; unmatched junction bases: 7. In DNA, the CDR3 is TGCGCCAGCAGCACACGGGACAGCGACTACGAGCAGTACTTC. As protein: CASSTRDSDYEQYF.

The chain uses TRBV5-4 and TRBJ1-4; weak D call: TRBD1 (6 bases). The V gene lost 5 bases and the J gene lost 8 bases, with 19 bases spanning the gap. Germline V gives CDR1 SGHNT, CDR2 YYREEE (reference sequence). This CDR3 spans 15 amino acids. DNA for the CDR3: TGTGCCAGCAGTTCTGAGGGGGTGGTGTCAGAAAAACTGTTTTTT. This sequence encodes CASSSEGVVSEKLFF.

This sequence joins TRBV5-1 and TRBJ2-5; 8 positions match TRBD1. Germline V gives CDR1 SGHRS, CDR2 YFSETQ. The CDR3 length is 15 residues. V shed 4 bases, J shed 0 bases, and the junction held 5 bases outside the gene matches. CDR3 region: CASSGQGHYQETQYF. CDR3 DNA: TGCGCCAGCAGCGGACAGGGCCACTACCAAGAGACCCAGTACTTC. The variable domain in full, completed from reference TRBV5-1 and TRBJ2-5, reads KAGVTQTPRYLIKTRGQQVTLSCSPISGHRSVSWYQQTPGQGLQFLFEYFSETQRNKGNFPGRFSGRQFSNSRSEMNVSTLELGDSALYLCASSGQGHYQETQYFGPGTRLLVL.

This chain uses TRBV19 with TRBJ2-3; TRBD2 matches at 10 bases. V gave up 3 bases and J gave up 1 base; unmatched junction bases: 4. This CDR3 has 16 residues. Germline CDR1 is LNHDA and CDR2 is SQIVND (reference sequence). The CDR3 region has the DNA TGTGCCAGTAGTATGGGTCTAGCGGGGGGCACAGATACGCAGTATTTT. As protein: CASSMGLAGGTDTQYF.

Worth noting for this clone: Its ends do not fully match the called genes, so a read error is possible. V gene TRBV7-9 combines with J gene TRBJ2-3; D is perhaps TRBD2 (6 bases). The germline gives CDR1 SEHNR, CDR2 FQNEAQ (reference sequence). The length of the CDR3 is 12 residues. CDR3 in DNA: TGTGCCAGCGAGGGGACCGGGACTCGAGGGGATTTT. It is translated as CASEGTGTRGDF.

The genes are TRBV3-1 (or the pseudogene TRBV3-2) and TRBJ2-7; D is uncertain. The germline V gene has CDR1 LGHDT and CDR2 YNNKEL (reference sequence). This CDR3 is built from 13 residues. The V end was cut by 4 bases, the J end by 2 bases, with 9 bases between. CDR3 sequence (DNA): TGTGCCAGCAGCCCTCGTCCCCCCTACGAGCAGTACTTC. Protein: CASSPRPPYEQYF.

This clone was detected a few times. Other nucleotide sequences from this sample produce the same CDR3. The chain is built from TRBV7-9 and TRBJ2-1; TRBD2 matches 12 bases. V was clipped by 2 bases and J by 6 bases; unmatched bases: 2. CDR3 length: 15 amino acids. Per the germline V gene, CDR1 is SEHNR and CDR2 is FQNEAQ (reference sequence). In nucleotides, the CDR3 is TGTGCCAGCAGCTTACTAGCGGGAGGGGGCAATGAGCAGTTCTTC. It yields the protein CASSLLAGGGNEQFF.

V usage is TRBV4-1 and J usage is TRBJ2-7, with D unclear. This CDR3 has 15 residues. V lost 0 bases and J lost 2, with 11 bases in between. Germline lookup yields CDR1 MGHRA and CDR2 YSYEKL. CDR3 sequence reads: CASSQDPLATYEQYF. The CDR3 DNA reads TGCGCCAGCAGCCAAGATCCCCTGGCCACCTACGAGCAGTACTTC.

The chain has TRBV3-1 (or the pseudogene TRBV3-2) and TRBJ2-3, with 12 bases matching TRBD2. Germline V lookup: CDR1 LGHDT, CDR2 YNNKEL (reference sequence). V was clipped by 1 base and J by 5 bases; unmatched bases: 7. The CDR3 length is 17 residues. The CDR3 DNA follows: TGTGCCAGCAGCCAAGCCCTGACTAGCGGGAGTGGAGATACGCAGTATTTT. This gives the protein CASSQALTSGSGDTQYF.

V and J are TRBV19 and TRBJ1-5, with D unresolved. V lost 6 bases and J lost 0, with 9 bases in between. The CDR3 has 14 residues. The V gene's germline CDR1 is LNHDA and CDR2 SQIVND (reference sequence). CDR3 DNA sequence: TGTGCCAGTAGCGGGATCTATAGCAATCAGCCCCAGCATTTT. Translation gives CASSGIYSNQPQHF. The whole variable domain, remainder taken from reference TRBV19 and TRBJ1-5, is DGGITQSPKYLFRKEGQNVTLSCEQNLNHDAMYWYRQDPGQGLRLIYYSQIVNDFQKGDIAEGYSVSREKKESFPLTVTSAQKNPTAFYLCASSGIYSNQPQHFGDGTRLSIL.

This chain joins TRBV18 and TRBJ1-4, with D maybe TRBD1 (5 bases). V gave up 2 bases and J gave up 0 bases, with 10 bases separating them. CDR1 and CDR2 (germline): KGHSH, LQKENI. CDR3 length: 16 amino acids. CDR3 sequence reads: CASSPAGGATNEKLFF. CDR3 sequence (DNA): TGTGCCAGCTCACCAGCGGGGGGTGCAACTAATGAAAAACTGTTTTTT.